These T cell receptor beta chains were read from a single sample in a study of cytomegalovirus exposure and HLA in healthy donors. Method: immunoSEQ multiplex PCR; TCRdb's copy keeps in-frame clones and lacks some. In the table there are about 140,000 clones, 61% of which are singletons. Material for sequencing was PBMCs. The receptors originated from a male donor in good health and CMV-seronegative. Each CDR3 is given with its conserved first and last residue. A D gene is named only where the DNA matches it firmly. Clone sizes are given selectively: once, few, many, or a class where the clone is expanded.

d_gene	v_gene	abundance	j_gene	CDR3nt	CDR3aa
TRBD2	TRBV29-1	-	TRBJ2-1	TGCAGCGTTGCTGCCAGCGGGAACAATGAGCAGTTCTTC	CSVAASGNNEQFF
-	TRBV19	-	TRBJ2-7	TGTGCCAGTAGTATGGGGCGGATCTCCTACGAGCAGTACTTC	CASSMGRISYEQYF
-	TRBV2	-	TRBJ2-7	TGTGCCAGCAGTGGGGAGCTCGGGGGGCCCTACGAGCAGTACTTC	CASSGELGGPYEQYF
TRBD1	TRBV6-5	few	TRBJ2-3	TGTGCCAGCAGCGACAGGGGGCCTAGCACAGATACGCAGTATTTT	CASSDRGPSTDTQYF
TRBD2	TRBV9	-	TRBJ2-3	TGTGCCAGCAGCGCCCTAACTAGCGGGGGGGAAGATACGCAGTATTTT	CASSALTSGGEDTQYF
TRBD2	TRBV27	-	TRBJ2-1	TGTGCCAGCAGTTTATCGGGACTAGCGCCATTCAGTGAGCAGTTCTTC	CASSLSGLAPFSEQFF
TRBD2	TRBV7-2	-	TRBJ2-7	TGTGCCAGCAGGGGGGGTAGCGGGGGACGTTCCTCCTACGAGCAGTACTTC	CASRGGSGGRSSYEQYF
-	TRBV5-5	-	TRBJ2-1	TGTGCCAGCAGCGCCTCGGGGGAGAGCGCGGGGCGCAATAATGAGCAGTTCTTC	CASSASGESAGRNNEQFF
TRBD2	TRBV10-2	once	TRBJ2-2	TGCGCCAGCAGTGGGGGGCAAATAGCGGGGGTACCCACCGGGGAGCTGTTTTTT	CASSGGQIAGVPTGELFF
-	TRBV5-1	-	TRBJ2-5	TGCGCCAGCAAAGGAGAAGAGACCCAGTACTTC	CASKGEETQYF
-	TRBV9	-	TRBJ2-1	TGTGCCAGCAGCGTAGGGCTCACAAACTACAATGAGCAGTTCTTC	CASSVGLTNYNEQFF
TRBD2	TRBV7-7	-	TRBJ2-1	TGTGCCAGCAGCTTAGGGCTAGCGGGGAACAATGAGCAGTTCTTC	CASSLGLAGNNEQFF
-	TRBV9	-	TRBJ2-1	TGTGCCAGCAGCGTAGGGGCTAGCATGTTAGACAATGAGCAGTTCTTC	CASSVGASMLDNEQFF
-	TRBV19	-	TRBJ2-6	TGTGCCAGTAGTCAACAGCTACAGTCTTACTCTGGGGCCAACGTCCTGACTTTC	CASSQQLQSYSGANVLTF
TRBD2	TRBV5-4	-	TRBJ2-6	TGTGCCAGCAGCAGACCGGGACTACTCTCTGGGGCCAACGTCCTGACTTTC	CASSRPGLLSGANVLTF
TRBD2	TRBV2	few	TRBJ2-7	TGTGCCAGCAGTGAATGGGCCGGGGGGGCCCGCGAGCAGTACTTC	CASSEWAGGAREQYF
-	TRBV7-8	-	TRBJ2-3	TGTGCCAGCCATCGTCGGGGGACAGATACGCAGTATTTT	CASHRRGTDTQYF
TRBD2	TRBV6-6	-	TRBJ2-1	TGTGCCAGCAGTCTACTAGCGGCCCTCTATGGCGATGAGCAGTTCTTC	CASSLLAALYGDEQFF
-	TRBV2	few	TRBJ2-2	TGTGCCAGCAGTGATGAATTGCGGGGGCAGGGCGGGGAGCTGTTTTTT	CASSDELRGQGGELFF
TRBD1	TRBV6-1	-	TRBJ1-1	TGTGCCAGCAGTGAAGTCCCGGGACAGGGTAGGTCCCCTGAAGCTTTCTTT	CASSEVPGQGRSPEAFF
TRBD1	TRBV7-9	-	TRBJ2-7	TGTGCCAGCAGTTTTATAACAGGGGTCGCGCGGAGTAGCGAGCAGTACTTC	CASSFITGVARSSEQYF
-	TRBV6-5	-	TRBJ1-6	TGTGCCAGCAGTTACTCTCGGGGGGCACATAATTCACCCCTCCACTTT	CASSYSRGAHNSPLHF
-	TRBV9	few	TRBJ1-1	TGTGCCAGCAGCGTAGTTCGCAGGTCAGACGCAACAAACACTGAAGCTTTCTTT	CASSVVRRSDATNTEAFF
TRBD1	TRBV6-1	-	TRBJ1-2	TGTGCCAGCAGTCGGGACAGCAACTATGGCTACACCTTC	CASSRDSNYGYTF
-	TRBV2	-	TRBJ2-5	TGTGCCAGCAGTGCGCGGATAGGATCCTCCCAAGAGACCCAGTACTTC	CASSARIGSSQETQYF
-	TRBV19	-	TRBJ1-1	TGTGCCAGTATCATGACCTATACGGGGTCCACTGAAGCTTTCTTT	CASIMTYTGSTEAFF
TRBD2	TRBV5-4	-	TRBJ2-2	TGTGCCAGCAGCCCCGGACTAGCGGGGGCCCACACCGGGGAGCTGTTTTTT	CASSPGLAGAHTGELFF